The sequence of this T cell receptor (beta chain) was determined in a study of T cells after yellow fever vaccination. CDR1 and CDR2 (germline): DFQATT, SNEGSKA (reference sequence). With 6 bases removed from V and 4 bases from J, the gap between germline ends came to 22 bases. CDR3 length: 16 amino acids. Whole-study findings and limits: Clonotypes found in both CD4 and CD8 compartments made up a small share.

Concerning this clonotype itself: Its antigen is unknown.

MiXCR was run by TCRdb on the 5' RACE reads, yielding one entry per CDR3 protein. This table holds 360,000 or so distinct CDR3 sequences, about 9.9% found once. The receptor was derived from a man between 18 and 29 years old who received the YFV17D yellow fever vaccine. V and J are TRBV20-1 and TRBJ1-5, with a tentative D call TRBD1 (6 bases). The source material was PBMCs, sampled on the day of the first yellow fever vaccination. In nucleotides, the CDR3 is TGCAGTGCCAGTAGTTGGGGAAAGCAGGGGAATCAGCCCCAGCATTTT. Translation: CSASSWGKQGNQPQHF.